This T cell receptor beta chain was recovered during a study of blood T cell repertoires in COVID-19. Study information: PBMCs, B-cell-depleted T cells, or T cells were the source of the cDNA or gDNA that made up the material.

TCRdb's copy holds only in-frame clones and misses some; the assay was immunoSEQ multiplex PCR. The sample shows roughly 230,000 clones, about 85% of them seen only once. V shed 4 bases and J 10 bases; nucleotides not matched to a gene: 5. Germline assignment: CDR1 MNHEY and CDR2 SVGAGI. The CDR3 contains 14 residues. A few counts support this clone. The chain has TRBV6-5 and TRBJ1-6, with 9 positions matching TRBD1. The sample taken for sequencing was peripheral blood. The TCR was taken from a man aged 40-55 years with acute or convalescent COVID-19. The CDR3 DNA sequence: TGTGCCAGCAGTTTTGGGACAGGGCTGTCACCCCTCCACTTT. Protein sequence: CASSFGTGLSPLHF.